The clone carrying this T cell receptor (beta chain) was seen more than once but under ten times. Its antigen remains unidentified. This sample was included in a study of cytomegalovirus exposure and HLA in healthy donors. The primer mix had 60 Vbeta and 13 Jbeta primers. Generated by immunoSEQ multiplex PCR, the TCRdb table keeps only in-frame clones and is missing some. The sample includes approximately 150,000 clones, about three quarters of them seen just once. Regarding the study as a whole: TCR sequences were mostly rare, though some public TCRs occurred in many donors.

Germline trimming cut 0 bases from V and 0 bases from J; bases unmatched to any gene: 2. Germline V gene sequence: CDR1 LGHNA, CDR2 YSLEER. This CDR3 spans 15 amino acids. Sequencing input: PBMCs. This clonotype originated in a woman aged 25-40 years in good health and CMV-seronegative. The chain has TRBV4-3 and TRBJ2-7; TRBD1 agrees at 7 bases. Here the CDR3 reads CASSQEDRHSYEQYF. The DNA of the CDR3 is TGCGCCAGCAGCCAAGAGGACAGGCACTCCTACGAGCAGTACTTC.